This record concerns one T cell receptor (beta chain) sequence. The antigen is unknown. TCRdb analysed the RT-PCR reads with MiXCR anew, one entry per CDR3 protein. The top ten hold about 9.9% of the sample, which has about 700,000 distinct CDR3 sequences, approximately 14% seen once. The sample comes from a study of response to subunit inactivated influenza vaccine. Points from the study as a whole: T cells newly recruited by each seasonal influenza vaccination are few, the authors suggested.

The CDR3 sequence is 14 residues long. Germline lookup yields CDR1 DFQATT and CDR2 SNEGSKA (reference sequence). V lost 6 bases and J 3 bases, leaving 18 bases between the germline ends. This clonotype originated in a man aged 50 to 60 who received an inactivated influenza vaccine. This rearrangement joins TRBV20-1 to TRBJ2-7; either TRBD1 or TRBD2 may supply D (5 bases each). The sequencing used PBMCs from blood, collected 11 to 12 days after vaccination. CDR3 sequence reads: CSARKRDGYYEQYF. The CDR3 nucleotides are TGCAGTGCGAGAAAAAGGGACGGCTACTACGAGCAGTACTTC.